The rows below give T cell receptor beta chains drawn from one sample of a study of blood T cells in healthy people across ages. TCRdb processed the 5' RACE reads anew with MiXCR; each CDR3 protein has one entry. The sample yields fewer than 1 million distinct CDR3 sequences, roughly 44% seen once. The specimen was blood. These receptors all come from a man aged 55 to 70 in good health. Both conserved end residues are part of each CDR3. A D gene is named only where the DNA matches it firmly. Clone size is not always given. Where it is, it says once, few, many or a class for expanded clones.

d_gene: -; j_gene: TRBJ2-5; abundance: few; v_gene: TRBV4-3; CDR3aa: CASSQARAGGRETQYF; CDR3nt: TGCGCCAGCAGCCAAGCTCGGGCAGGGGGGAGGGAGACCCAGTACTTC
d_gene: TRBD1; j_gene: TRBJ1-2; abundance: -; v_gene: TRBV20-1; CDR3aa: CSAREIRTGARDYGYTF; CDR3nt: TGCAGTGCTAGAGAAATTAGGACAGGGGCTCGGGACTATGGCTACACCTTC
d_gene: TRBD2; j_gene: TRBJ2-7; abundance: -; v_gene: TRBV7-2; CDR3aa: CASSLAASGGAYEQYF; CDR3nt: TGTGCCAGCAGCTTAGCGGCTAGCGGGGGGGCCTACGAGCAGTACTTC
d_gene: -; j_gene: TRBJ2-7; abundance: once; v_gene: TRBV5-1; CDR3aa: CASSTSTGNTYEQYF; CDR3nt: TGCGCCAGCAGCACCTCCACGGGGAATACCTACGAGCAGTACTTC
d_gene: TRBD2; j_gene: TRBJ2-1; abundance: few; v_gene: TRBV6-6; CDR3aa: CASRKPGLDGNEQFF; CDR3nt: TGTGCCAGCAGAAAACCGGGACTAGATGGTAATGAGCAGTTCTTC
d_gene: -; j_gene: TRBJ2-1; abundance: few; v_gene: TRBV6-1; CDR3aa: CASSEMTVYNEQFF; CDR3nt: TGTGCCAGCAGTGAAATGACAGTCTACAATGAGCAGTTCTTC
d_gene: TRBD1; j_gene: TRBJ1-2; abundance: -; v_gene: TRBV11-3; CDR3aa: CASSSGTAFSNYGYTF; CDR3nt: TGTGCCAGCAGCTCAGGGACAGCATTCTCTAACTATGGCTACACCTTC
d_gene: TRBD1; j_gene: TRBJ1-5; abundance: -; v_gene: TRBV5-5; CDR3aa: CASSPGQAYNQPQHF; CDR3nt: TGTGCCAGCAGCCCTGGACAGGCGTACAATCAGCCCCAGCATTTT
d_gene: -; j_gene: TRBJ1-1; abundance: few; v_gene: TRBV29-1; CDR3aa: CSVRSISVNTEAFF; CDR3nt: TGCAGCGTTCGGTCCATCTCGGTGAACACTGAAGCTTTCTTT
d_gene: -; j_gene: TRBJ1-1; abundance: -; v_gene: TRBV10-3; CDR3aa: CAISESLPNFGDEAFF; CDR3nt: TGTGCCATCAGTGAGTCGCTCCCTAATTTCGGTGATGAAGCTTTCTTT
d_gene: -; j_gene: TRBJ1-2; abundance: once; v_gene: TRBV11-2; CDR3aa: CASSLRDGTNYGYTF; CDR3nt: TGTGCCAGCAGCCTTCGGGACGGAACTAACTATGGCTACACCTTC
d_gene: -; j_gene: TRBJ2-3; abundance: few; v_gene: TRBV10-3; CDR3aa: CAIALDGGTDTQYF; CDR3nt: TGTGCCATCGCCCTTGATGGGGGCACGGATACGCAGTATTTT
d_gene: -; j_gene: TRBJ2-5; abundance: few; v_gene: TRBV24-1; CDR3aa: CATSDPPRELQETQYF; CDR3nt: TGTGCCACCAGTGATCCCCCTAGAGAGTTACAAGAGACCCAGTACTTC
d_gene: TRBD2; j_gene: TRBJ2-5; abundance: -; v_gene: TRBV30; CDR3aa: CAWDGWVGGGGETQYF; CDR3nt: TGTGCCTGGGACGGATGGGTGGGCGGGGGAGGGGAGACCCAGTACTTC
d_gene: -; j_gene: TRBJ2-6; abundance: -; v_gene: TRBV12-3/TRBV12-4; CDR3aa: CASSLGPPSTSGANVLTF; CDR3nt: TGTGCCAGCAGTTTAGGGCCCCCCTCAACCTCTGGGGCCAACGTCCTGACTTTC
d_gene: -; j_gene: TRBJ1-4; abundance: -; v_gene: TRBV4-3; CDR3aa: CASSQAGGINTLKEKLFF; CDR3nt: TGCGCCAGCAGCCAAGCGGGGGGGATTAATACACTTAAGGAAAAACTGTTTTTT
d_gene: -; j_gene: TRBJ1-6; abundance: -; v_gene: TRBV5-6; CDR3aa: CASSLYAGGNSPLHF; CDR3nt: TGTGCCAGCAGCTTGTACGCGGGAGGTAATTCACCCCTCCACTTT
d_gene: -; j_gene: TRBJ1-2; abundance: -; v_gene: TRBV10-3; CDR3aa: CAISDPGTYGYTF; CDR3nt: TGTGCCATCAGTGACCCAGGAACTTATGGCTACACCTTC
d_gene: -; j_gene: TRBJ2-3; abundance: -; v_gene: TRBV29-1; CDR3aa: CSAGAGARGTDTQYF; CDR3nt: TGCAGCGCCGGAGCGGGTGCCAGGGGCACAGATACGCAGTATTTT
d_gene: TRBD1; j_gene: TRBJ2-5; abundance: few; v_gene: TRBV18; CDR3aa: CASSRQGAYETQYF; CDR3nt: TGTGCCAGCTCACGACAGGGGGCTTATGAGACCCAGTACTTC
d_gene: TRBD2; j_gene: TRBJ2-7; abundance: -; v_gene: TRBV20-1; CDR3aa: CSARGGGDNEQYF; CDR3nt: TGCAGTGCTAGAGGTGGGGGGGATAACGAGCAGTACTTC
d_gene: -; j_gene: TRBJ1-3; abundance: few; v_gene: TRBV7-2; CDR3aa: CASGSTTGSGNTIYF; CDR3nt: TGTGCCAGCGGGAGTACGACAGGCTCTGGAAACACCATATATTTT
d_gene: TRBD1; j_gene: TRBJ2-7; abundance: -; v_gene: TRBV29-1; CDR3aa: CSVDGQGGEQYF; CDR3nt: TGCAGCGTCGACGGACAGGGCGGCGAGCAGTACTTC
d_gene: TRBD1; j_gene: TRBJ2-7; abundance: -; v_gene: TRBV5-5; CDR3aa: CASSPLASTGNSYEQYF; CDR3nt: TGTGCCAGCAGCCCCCTTGCTTCGACAGGGAACTCCTACGAGCAGTACTTC
d_gene: -; j_gene: TRBJ2-1; abundance: -; v_gene: TRBV3-1; CDR3aa: CASSQDSNPPYNEQFF; CDR3nt: TGTGCCAGCAGCCAGGACTCCAACCCTCCCTACAATGAGCAGTTCTTC
d_gene: -; j_gene: TRBJ2-1; abundance: many; v_gene: TRBV2; CDR3aa: CASSEYNEQFF; CDR3nt: TGTGCCAGCAGTGAATACAATGAGCAGTTCTTC
d_gene: -; j_gene: TRBJ2-5; abundance: -; v_gene: TRBV5-1; CDR3aa: CASSQDSTEETQYF; CDR3nt: TGCGCCAGCAGCCAGGATAGCACAGAAGAGACCCAGTACTTC
d_gene: TRBD1; j_gene: TRBJ2-1; abundance: few; v_gene: TRBV5-1; CDR3aa: CASSVNPGDRGYEQFF; CDR3nt: TGCGCCAGCAGCGTCAACCCCGGCGACAGGGGGTATGAGCAGTTCTTC
d_gene: -; j_gene: TRBJ2-3; abundance: -; v_gene: TRBV7-2; CDR3aa: CASSDTSHTDTQYF; CDR3nt: TGTGCCAGCAGCGACACTAGCCACACAGATACGCAGTATTTT
d_gene: -; j_gene: TRBJ2-7; abundance: few; v_gene: TRBV6-5; CDR3aa: CASSLSARDEQYF; CDR3nt: TGTGCCAGCAGTTTGTCTGCTCGCGACGAGCAGTACTTC
d_gene: TRBD1; j_gene: TRBJ1-1; abundance: few; v_gene: TRBV29-1; CDR3aa: CSVAITGGTEAFF; CDR3nt: TGCAGCGTCGCAATTACAGGGGGCACTGAAGCTTTCTTT
d_gene: -; j_gene: TRBJ2-1; abundance: few; v_gene: TRBV12-3/TRBV12-4; CDR3aa: CASSRSGEQFF; CDR3nt: TGTGCCAGCAGCCGCTCGGGAGAGCAGTTCTTC
d_gene: TRBD2; j_gene: TRBJ2-1; abundance: once; v_gene: TRBV20-1; CDR3aa: CSARDPGLAGGSEQFF; CDR3nt: TGCAGTGCTAGAGATCCGGGACTAGCGGGGGGGAGTGAGCAGTTCTTC
d_gene: -; j_gene: TRBJ1-1; abundance: few; v_gene: TRBV6-1; CDR3aa: CASSEGRGTEAFF; CDR3nt: TGTGCCAGCAGTGAAGGCAGGGGCACTGAAGCTTTCTTT
d_gene: -; j_gene: TRBJ1-5; abundance: -; v_gene: TRBV6-2/TRBV6-3; CDR3aa: CASTSPKTGNQPQHF; CDR3nt: TGTGCCAGCACCTCCCCGAAGACAGGCAATCAGCCCCAGCATTTT
d_gene: -; j_gene: TRBJ2-7; abundance: -; v_gene: TRBV6-1; CDR3aa: CASSDPGQASSYEQYF; CDR3nt: TGTGCCAGCAGTGACCCGGGACAAGCCAGTAGCTACGAGCAGTACTTC
d_gene: -; j_gene: TRBJ2-3; abundance: few; v_gene: TRBV7-9; CDR3aa: CASSLSPFGGQYF; CDR3nt: TGTGCCAGCAGCTTATCCCCATTTGGGGGGCAGTATTTT
d_gene: TRBD2; j_gene: TRBJ2-3; abundance: -; v_gene: TRBV20-1; CDR3aa: CSAGERGASTDTQYF; CDR3nt: TGCAGTGCTGGAGAGCGGGGAGCTAGCACAGATACGCAGTATTTT
d_gene: TRBD2; j_gene: TRBJ2-3; abundance: -; v_gene: TRBV7-2; CDR3aa: CASNSRGGVGDTQYF; CDR3nt: TGTGCCAGCAATTCACGGGGGGGAGTTGGAGATACGCAGTATTTT
d_gene: TRBD2; j_gene: TRBJ2-3; abundance: -; v_gene: TRBV7-2; CDR3aa: CASSSRLAGGPDTQYF; CDR3nt: TGTGCCAGCAGCTCGCGACTAGCGGGGGGGCCAGATACGCAGTATTTT
d_gene: TRBD1; j_gene: TRBJ1-5; abundance: few; v_gene: TRBV15; CDR3aa: CATSREGQGGQPQHF; CDR3nt: TGTGCCACCAGCAGGGAGGGACAGGGAGGCCAGCCCCAGCATTTT